This T cell receptor beta chain was identified in a study of blood T cell repertoires in COVID-19. Trimming left V 1 base short and J 1 base short, with 7 bases between. There are 14 residues in the CDR3. Germline values: CDR1 SGHVS, CDR2 FQNEAQ. Assay: immunoSEQ multiplex PCR; the TCRdb copy retains only in-frame clones and omits some. This repertoire shows 160,000 or so clones, over 70% found once; its top ten account for approximately 0.5%. The chain is built from TRBV7-8 and TRBJ1-2, with D uncertain. The sequence came from a man in his sixties with acute or convalescent COVID-19. Sequencing was done on a sample of peripheral blood. CDR3 nucleotides: TGTGCCAGCAGCTTAGACAGCATTAACTATGGCTACACCTTC. Its protein is CASSLDSINYGYTF.